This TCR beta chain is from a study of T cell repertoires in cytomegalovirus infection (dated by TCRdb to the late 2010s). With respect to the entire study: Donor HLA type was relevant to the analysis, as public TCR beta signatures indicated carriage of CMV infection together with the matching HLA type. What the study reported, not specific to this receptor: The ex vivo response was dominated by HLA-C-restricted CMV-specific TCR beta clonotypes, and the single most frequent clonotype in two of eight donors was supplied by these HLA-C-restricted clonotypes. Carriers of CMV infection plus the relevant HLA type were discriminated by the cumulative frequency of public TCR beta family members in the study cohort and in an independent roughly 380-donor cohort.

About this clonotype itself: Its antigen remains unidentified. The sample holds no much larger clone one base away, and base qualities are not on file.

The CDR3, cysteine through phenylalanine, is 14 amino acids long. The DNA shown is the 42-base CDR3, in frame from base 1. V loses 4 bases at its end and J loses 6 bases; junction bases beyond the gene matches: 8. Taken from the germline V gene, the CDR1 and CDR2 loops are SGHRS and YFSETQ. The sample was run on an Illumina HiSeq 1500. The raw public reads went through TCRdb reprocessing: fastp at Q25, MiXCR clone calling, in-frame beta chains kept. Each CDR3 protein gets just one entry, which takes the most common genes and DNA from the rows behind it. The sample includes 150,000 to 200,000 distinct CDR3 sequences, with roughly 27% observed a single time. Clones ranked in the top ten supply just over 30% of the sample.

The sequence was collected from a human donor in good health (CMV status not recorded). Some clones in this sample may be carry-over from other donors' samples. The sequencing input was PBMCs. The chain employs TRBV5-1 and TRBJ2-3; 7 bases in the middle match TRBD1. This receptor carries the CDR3 CASSPGQSWDTQYF. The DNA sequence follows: TGCGCCAGCAGCCCGGGACAGAGTTGGGATACGCAGTATTTT.